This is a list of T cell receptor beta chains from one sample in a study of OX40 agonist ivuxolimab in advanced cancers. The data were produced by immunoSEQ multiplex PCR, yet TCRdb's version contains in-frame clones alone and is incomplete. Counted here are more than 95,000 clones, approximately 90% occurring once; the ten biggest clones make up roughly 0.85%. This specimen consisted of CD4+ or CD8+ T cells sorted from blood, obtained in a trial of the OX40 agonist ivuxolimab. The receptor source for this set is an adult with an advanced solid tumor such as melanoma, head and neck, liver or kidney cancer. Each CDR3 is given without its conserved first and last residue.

cdr3_aa: AWRRGGFTGELF
v_call: TRBV30
j_call: TRBJ2-2

cdr3_aa: ASSPPGRVNTEAF
v_call: TRBV18
j_call: TRBJ1-1

cdr3_aa: ASSLGSNTGELF
v_call: TRBV7-3
j_call: TRBJ2-2

cdr3_aa: ATSFRQGTATETQY
v_call: TRBV15
j_call: TRBJ2-5

cdr3_aa: AWTGGASNQPQH
v_call: TRBV30
j_call: TRBJ1-5

cdr3_aa: ASSRSGVVNEKLF
v_call: TRBV5-4
j_call: TRBJ1-4

cdr3_aa: ASSSSEVLSREAF
v_call: TRBV7-8
j_call: TRBJ1-1

cdr3_aa: ASSPTRENTEAF
v_call: TRBV7-3
j_call: TRBJ1-1

cdr3_aa: ASSFGQGKGEKLF
v_call: TRBV5-8
j_call: TRBJ1-4

cdr3_aa: ASSLGQGGYEQY
v_call: TRBV19
j_call: .

cdr3_aa: ASSNQLEGYT
v_call: TRBV7-9
j_call: TRBJ1-2

cdr3_aa: ASSEGGGGSYEQY
v_call: TRBV6-1
j_call: .

cdr3_aa: ASSEYPGEQF
v_call: TRBV25-1
j_call: TRBJ2-1

cdr3_aa: ATRGQITDTQY
v_call: TRBV15
j_call: TRBJ2-3

cdr3_aa: ATSRDSASGHYNEQF
v_call: TRBV15
j_call: TRBJ2-1

cdr3_aa: AWSQDLGQNIQY
v_call: TRBV30
j_call: TRBJ2-4

cdr3_aa: ASSIVAGNTEAF
v_call: TRBV19
j_call: TRBJ1-1

cdr3_aa: ASSAFRSNTEAF
v_call: TRBV18
j_call: TRBJ1-1

cdr3_aa: AWGGQDTEAF
v_call: TRBV30
j_call: TRBJ1-1

cdr3_aa: ASSFLTGTSGNTDTQY
v_call: TRBV28
j_call: TRBJ2-3

cdr3_aa: ASSSTGAQADTQY
v_call: TRBV11-3
j_call: TRBJ2-3

cdr3_aa: ASSLTGTNSYNEQF
v_call: TRBV5-4
j_call: TRBJ2-1

cdr3_aa: ASPPQGDFPGHEQF
v_call: TRBV6-6
j_call: TRBJ2-1

cdr3_aa: ASSDGGASRNRETQY
v_call: TRBV9
j_call: TRBJ2-5

cdr3_aa: ASSQGEINYGYT
v_call: TRBV2
j_call: TRBJ1-2

cdr3_aa: AWSNRGPLNQPQH
v_call: TRBV30
j_call: TRBJ1-5

cdr3_aa: ASSVSVGPDGYT
v_call: TRBV9
j_call: TRBJ1-2

cdr3_aa: ASSQGQTGADTQY
v_call: TRBV7-3
j_call: TRBJ2-3

cdr3_aa: ASLDPASGNTIY
v_call: TRBV28
j_call: TRBJ1-3

cdr3_aa: AISEGLAGGPYNEQF
v_call: TRBV10-3
j_call: TRBJ2-1

cdr3_aa: ASSGDRFQEKLF
v_call: TRBV9
j_call: TRBJ1-4

cdr3_aa: ASSPKGTSGRTGANVLT
v_call: TRBV18
j_call: TRBJ2-6

cdr3_aa: ASSRTGGNEKLF
v_call: TRBV6-6
j_call: TRBJ1-4

cdr3_aa: ASSPLGEGRNEQF
v_call: TRBV7-9
j_call: TRBJ2-1

cdr3_aa: ASSHLSGGSSYEQY
v_call: TRBV4-2
j_call: TRBJ2-7

cdr3_aa: ATSRGGGSWYEQY
v_call: TRBV15
j_call: TRBJ2-7

cdr3_aa: ASTTTSYEQY
v_call: TRBV28
j_call: TRBJ2-7

cdr3_aa: ASSLGGTDTGELF
v_call: TRBV5-1
j_call: TRBJ2-2

cdr3_aa: ASSRDSYEQY
v_call: TRBV5-1
j_call: .

cdr3_aa: ASSSEPRGPYEQY
v_call: TRBV7-3
j_call: TRBJ2-7

cdr3_aa: ASSVTGTGGRELF
v_call: TRBV5-1
j_call: TRBJ2-2

cdr3_aa: ASRQGGNTGELF
v_call: TRBV19
j_call: TRBJ2-2

cdr3_aa: ASKTGRVGTGELF
v_call: TRBV11-2
j_call: TRBJ2-2

cdr3_aa: ASSRGSSAGGPSVYEQY
v_call: TRBV7-6
j_call: TRBJ2-7

cdr3_aa: ASSLAANRASALH
v_call: TRBV13
j_call: TRBJ1-6

cdr3_aa: ASTSWGDYGYT
v_call: TRBV19
j_call: TRBJ1-2

cdr3_aa: ASSLRGLAELGTDTQY
v_call: TRBV7-3
j_call: TRBJ2-3

cdr3_aa: ASSDLGGQETQY
v_call: TRBV7-9
j_call: TRBJ2-5

cdr3_aa: ASGQRHEKLF
v_call: TRBV5-6
j_call: TRBJ1-4

cdr3_aa: ASSPSPGQGANPAGELF
v_call: TRBV28
j_call: TRBJ2-2

cdr3_aa: ASSLGNSNEKLF
v_call: TRBV7-2
j_call: TRBJ1-4

cdr3_aa: ASWEGSTDTQY
v_call: TRBV2
j_call: TRBJ2-3

cdr3_aa: ASSTQGATNEKLF
v_call: TRBV7-6
j_call: TRBJ1-4

cdr3_aa: ASRVGFGRMNTEAF
v_call: TRBV28
j_call: TRBJ1-1

cdr3_aa: ASSLGQGAAGYT
v_call: TRBV28
j_call: TRBJ1-2

cdr3_aa: ASSSGGAGRDTQY
v_call: TRBV5-1
j_call: TRBJ2-3

cdr3_aa: ASRWGTGGSGNTIY
v_call: TRBV28
j_call: TRBJ1-3